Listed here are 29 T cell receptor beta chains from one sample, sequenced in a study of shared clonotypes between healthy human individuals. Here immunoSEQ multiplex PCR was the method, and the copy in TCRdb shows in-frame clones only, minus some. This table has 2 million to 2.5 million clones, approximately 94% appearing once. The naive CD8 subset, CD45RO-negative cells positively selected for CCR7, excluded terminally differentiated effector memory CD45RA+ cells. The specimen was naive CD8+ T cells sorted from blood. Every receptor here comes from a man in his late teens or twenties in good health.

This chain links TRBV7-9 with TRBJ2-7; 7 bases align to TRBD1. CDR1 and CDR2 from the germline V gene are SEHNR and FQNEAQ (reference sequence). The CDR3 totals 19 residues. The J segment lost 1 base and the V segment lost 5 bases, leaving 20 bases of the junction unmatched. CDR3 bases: TGTGCCAGCAGCCCCCCAGTTACCGGGACAGCAGACCCATCCTACGAGCAGTACTTC. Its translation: CASSPPVTGTADPSYEQYF.

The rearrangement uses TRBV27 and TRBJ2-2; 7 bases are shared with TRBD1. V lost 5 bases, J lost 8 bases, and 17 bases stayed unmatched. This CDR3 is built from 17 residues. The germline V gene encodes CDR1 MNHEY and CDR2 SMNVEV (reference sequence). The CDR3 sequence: CASSGAPTGPLDGELFF. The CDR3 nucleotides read TGTGCCAGCAGTGGAGCCCCGACAGGGCCCCTGGATGGGGAGCTGTTTTTT.

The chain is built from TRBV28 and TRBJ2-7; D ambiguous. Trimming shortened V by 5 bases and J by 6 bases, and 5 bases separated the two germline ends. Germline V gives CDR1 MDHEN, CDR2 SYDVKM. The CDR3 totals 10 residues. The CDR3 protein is CASSNREQYF. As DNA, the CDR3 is TGTGCCAGCAGTAATCGCGAGCAGTACTTC.

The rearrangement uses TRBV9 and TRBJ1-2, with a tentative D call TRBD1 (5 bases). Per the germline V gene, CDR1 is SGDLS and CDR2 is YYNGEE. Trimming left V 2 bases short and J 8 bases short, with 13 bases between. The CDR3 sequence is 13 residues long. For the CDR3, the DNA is TGTGCCAGCAGCGTCGGTGGGGACGGCGGCTACACCTTC. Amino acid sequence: CASSVGGDGGYTF.

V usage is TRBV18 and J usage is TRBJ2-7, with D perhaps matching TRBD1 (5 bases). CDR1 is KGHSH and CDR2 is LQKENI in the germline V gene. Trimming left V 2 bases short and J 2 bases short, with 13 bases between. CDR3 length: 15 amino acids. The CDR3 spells CASSPTGGLPYEQYF. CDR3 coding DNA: TGTGCCAGCTCACCAACAGGTGGGTTGCCCTACGAGCAGTACTTC.

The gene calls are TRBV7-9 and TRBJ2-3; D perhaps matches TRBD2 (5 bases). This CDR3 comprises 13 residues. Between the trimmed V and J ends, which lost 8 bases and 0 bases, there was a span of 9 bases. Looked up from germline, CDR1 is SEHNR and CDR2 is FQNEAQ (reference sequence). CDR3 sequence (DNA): TGTGCCAGCCAAACGGGAAGCACAGATACGCAGTATTTT. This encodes CASQTGSTDTQYF.

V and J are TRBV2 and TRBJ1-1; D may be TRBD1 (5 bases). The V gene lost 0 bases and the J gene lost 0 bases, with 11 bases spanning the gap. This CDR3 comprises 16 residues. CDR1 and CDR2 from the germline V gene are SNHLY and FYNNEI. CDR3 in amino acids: CASSEAPGVMNTEAFF. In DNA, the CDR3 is TGTGCCAGCAGTGAAGCGCCGGGGGTTATGAACACTGAAGCTTTCTTT.

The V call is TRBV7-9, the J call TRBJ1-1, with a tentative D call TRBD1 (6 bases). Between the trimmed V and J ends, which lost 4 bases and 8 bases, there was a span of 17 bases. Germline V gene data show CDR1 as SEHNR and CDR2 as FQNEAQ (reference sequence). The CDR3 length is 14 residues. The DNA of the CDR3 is TGTGCCAGCAGCTCCTCGAACAGGGAGACGGAAGCTTTCTTT. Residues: CASSSSNRETEAFF.

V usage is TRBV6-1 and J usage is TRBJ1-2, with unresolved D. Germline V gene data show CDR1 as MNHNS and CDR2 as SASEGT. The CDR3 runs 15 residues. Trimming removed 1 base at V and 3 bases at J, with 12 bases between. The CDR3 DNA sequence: TGTGCCAGCAGTGAAGGGACGGTCCAGGACTATGGCTACACCTTC. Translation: CASSEGTVQDYGYTF.

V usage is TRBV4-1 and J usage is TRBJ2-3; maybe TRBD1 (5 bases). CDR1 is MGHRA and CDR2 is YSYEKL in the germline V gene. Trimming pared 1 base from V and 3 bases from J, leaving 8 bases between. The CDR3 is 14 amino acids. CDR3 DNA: TGCGCCAGCAGCCAAGTAGGGGTAACAGATACGCAGTATTTT. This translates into CASSQVGVTDTQYF.

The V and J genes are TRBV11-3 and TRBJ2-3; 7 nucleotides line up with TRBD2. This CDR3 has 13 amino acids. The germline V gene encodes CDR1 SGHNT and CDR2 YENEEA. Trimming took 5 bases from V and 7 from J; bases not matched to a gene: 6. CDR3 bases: TGTGCCAGCAGCAACCGGGACTATAATACGCAGTATTTT. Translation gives CASSNRDYNTQYF.

DNA for the CDR3: TGCGCCAGCAGCCAAGAACAGGGCTCTGGGGCCAACGTCCTGACTTTC. This codes for CASSQEQGSGANVLTF. This chain links TRBV4-1 with TRBJ2-6; D perhaps matches TRBD1 (6 bases). The CDR3 runs to 16 residues. The germline gives CDR1 MGHRA, CDR2 YSYEKL. Trimming removed 0 bases from V and 0 bases from J, with 6 bases in between.

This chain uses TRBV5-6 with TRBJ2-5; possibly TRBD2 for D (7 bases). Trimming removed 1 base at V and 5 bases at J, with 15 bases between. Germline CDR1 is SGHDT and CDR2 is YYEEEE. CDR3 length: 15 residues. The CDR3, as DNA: TGTGCCAGCAGCTTGCCGGGGGGCTTAACGGAGACCCAGTACTTC. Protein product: CASSLPGGLTETQYF.

The CDR3 coding sequence is TGTGCCAGCAGTGAAGGGGCTAGCGGGGTTAACACCGGGGAGCTGTTTTTT. It translates to CASSEGASGVNTGELFF. The rearrangement links TRBV2 to TRBJ2-2, with 9 positions matching TRBD2. The CDR3 spans 17 residues. V lost 1 base, J lost 2 bases, and 5 bases stayed unmatched. Germline CDR1 and CDR2: SNHLY and FYNNEI.

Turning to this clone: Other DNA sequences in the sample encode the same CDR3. The CDR3 protein is CASSLSFSGANVLTF. The CDR3 DNA follows: TGTGCCAGCAGTTTATCGTTCTCTGGGGCCAACGTCCTGACTTTC. The chain employs TRBV27 and TRBJ2-6; D call uncertain. V gave up 0 bases and J gave up 0 bases, with 3 bases separating them. CDR1 MNHEY and CDR2 SMNVEV come from the germline V gene (reference sequence). The CDR3 runs 15 residues.

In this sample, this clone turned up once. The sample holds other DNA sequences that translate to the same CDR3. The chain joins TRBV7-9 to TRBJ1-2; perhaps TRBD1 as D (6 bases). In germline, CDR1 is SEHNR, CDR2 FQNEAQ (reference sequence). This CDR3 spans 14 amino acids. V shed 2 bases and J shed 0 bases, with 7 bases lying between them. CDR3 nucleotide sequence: TGTGCCAGCAGCTTATCAGGGGCTAACTATGGCTACACCTTC. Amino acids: CASSLSGANYGYTF.

The CDR3 DNA reads as TGTGCCAGCAGTTACGTAGGGGCCCGAGGCACTGAAGCTTTCTTT. Translation: CASSYVGARGTEAFF. This chain joins TRBV6-5 and TRBJ1-1, with TRBD1 as a possible D gene (5 bases). Germline CDR1 is MNHEY and CDR2 is SVGAGI. CDR3 length: 15 amino acids. V lost 2 bases and J 4 bases, leaving 14 bases between the germline ends.

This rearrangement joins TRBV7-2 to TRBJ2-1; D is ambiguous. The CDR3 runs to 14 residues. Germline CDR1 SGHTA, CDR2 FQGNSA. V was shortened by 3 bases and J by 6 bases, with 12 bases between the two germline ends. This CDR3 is CASSFAAAPNEQFF. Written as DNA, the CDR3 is TGTGCCAGCAGCTTTGCCGCGGCCCCCAATGAGCAGTTCTTC. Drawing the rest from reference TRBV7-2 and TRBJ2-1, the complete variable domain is GAGVSQSPSNKVTEKGKDVELRCDPISGHTALYWYRQSLGQGLEFLIYFQGNSAPDKSGLPSDRFSAERTGGSVSTLTIQRTQQEDSAVYLCASSFAAAPNEQFFGPGTRLTVL.

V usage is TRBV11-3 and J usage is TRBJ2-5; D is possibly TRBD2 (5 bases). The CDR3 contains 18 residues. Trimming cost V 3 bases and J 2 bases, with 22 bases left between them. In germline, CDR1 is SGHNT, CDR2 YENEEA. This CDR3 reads CASSFCSLWEILQETQYF. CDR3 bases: TGTGCCAGCAGCTTTTGTTCCCTCTGGGAGATTCTTCAAGAGACCCAGTACTTC. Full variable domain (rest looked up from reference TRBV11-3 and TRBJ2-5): EAGVVQSPRYKIIEKKQPVAFWCNPISGHNTLYWYLQNLGQGPELLIRYENEEAVDDSQLPKDRFSAERLKGVDSTLKIQPAELGDSAVYLCASSFCSLWEILQETQYFGPGTRLLVL.

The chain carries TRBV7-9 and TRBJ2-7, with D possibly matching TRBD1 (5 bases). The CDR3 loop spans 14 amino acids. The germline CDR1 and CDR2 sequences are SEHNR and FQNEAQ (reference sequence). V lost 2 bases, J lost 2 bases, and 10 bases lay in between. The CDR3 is CASSLPGLPYEQYF. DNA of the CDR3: TGTGCCAGCAGCTTACCAGGGCTGCCCTACGAGCAGTACTTC.

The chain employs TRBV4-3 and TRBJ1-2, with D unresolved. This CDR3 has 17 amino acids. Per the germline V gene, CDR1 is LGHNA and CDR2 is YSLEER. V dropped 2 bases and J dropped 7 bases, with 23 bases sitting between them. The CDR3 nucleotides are TGCGCCAGCAGCCAACTAAGTTTCTTCCGGTCAGAGGGTGGCTACACCTTC. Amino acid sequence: CASSQLSFFRSEGGYTF.

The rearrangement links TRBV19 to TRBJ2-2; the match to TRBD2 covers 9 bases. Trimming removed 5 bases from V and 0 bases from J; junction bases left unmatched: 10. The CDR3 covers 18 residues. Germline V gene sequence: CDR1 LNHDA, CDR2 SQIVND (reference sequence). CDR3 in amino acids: CASSGRTSGPANTGELFF. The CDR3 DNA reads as TGTGCCAGTAGTGGTCGCACTAGCGGGCCCGCGAACACCGGGGAGCTGTTTTTT.

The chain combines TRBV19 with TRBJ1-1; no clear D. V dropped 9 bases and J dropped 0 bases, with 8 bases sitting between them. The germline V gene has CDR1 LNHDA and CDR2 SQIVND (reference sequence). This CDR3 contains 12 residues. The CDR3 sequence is CASLGMNTEAFF. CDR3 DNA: TGTGCCAGCCTGGGGATGAACACTGAAGCTTTCTTT.

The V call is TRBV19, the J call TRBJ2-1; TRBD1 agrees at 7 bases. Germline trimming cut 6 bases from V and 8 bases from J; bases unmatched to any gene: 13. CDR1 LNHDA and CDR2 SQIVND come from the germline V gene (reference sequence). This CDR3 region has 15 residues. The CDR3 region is CASSLFDTGVDEQFF. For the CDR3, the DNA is TGTGCCAGTAGCCTATTTGATACAGGGGTCGATGAGCAGTTCTTC.

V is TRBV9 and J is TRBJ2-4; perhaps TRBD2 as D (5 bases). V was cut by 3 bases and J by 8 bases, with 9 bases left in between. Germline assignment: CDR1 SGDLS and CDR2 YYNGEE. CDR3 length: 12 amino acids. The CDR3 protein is CASSGPDYIQYF. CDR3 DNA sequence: TGTGCCAGCAGCGGACCGGACTACATTCAGTACTTC.

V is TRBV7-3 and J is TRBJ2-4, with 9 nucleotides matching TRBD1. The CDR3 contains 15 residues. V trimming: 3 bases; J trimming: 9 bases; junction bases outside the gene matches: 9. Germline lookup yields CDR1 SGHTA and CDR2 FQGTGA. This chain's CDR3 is CASSLGGTGKSIQYF. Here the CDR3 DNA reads TGTGCCAGCAGCTTGGGAGGGACAGGGAAGAGCATTCAGTACTTC.

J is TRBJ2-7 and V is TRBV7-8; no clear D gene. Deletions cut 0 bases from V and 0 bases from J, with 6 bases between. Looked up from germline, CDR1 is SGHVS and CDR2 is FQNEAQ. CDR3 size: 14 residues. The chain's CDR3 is CASSLAPNSYEQYF. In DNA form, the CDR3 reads TGTGCCAGCAGCTTAGCGCCAAACTCCTACGAGCAGTACTTC.

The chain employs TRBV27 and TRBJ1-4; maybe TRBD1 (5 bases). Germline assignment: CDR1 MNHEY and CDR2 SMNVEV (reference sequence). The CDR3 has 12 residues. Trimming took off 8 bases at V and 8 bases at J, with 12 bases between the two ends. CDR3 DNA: TGTGCCAGCCGGACTGGGGGGGAAAAACTGTTTTTT. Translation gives CASRTGGEKLFF.

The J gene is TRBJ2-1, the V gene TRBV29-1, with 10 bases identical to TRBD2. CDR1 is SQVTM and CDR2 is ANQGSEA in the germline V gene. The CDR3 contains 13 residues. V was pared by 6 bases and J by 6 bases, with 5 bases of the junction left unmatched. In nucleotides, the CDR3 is TGCAGCGTGCCGGGACTAGCGATCAATGAGCAGTTCTTC. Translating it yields CSVPGLAINEQFF.